This is a list of T cell receptor beta chains from one sample in a study of long-term antiretroviral therapy in people with HIV. The table came from immunoSEQ multiplex PCR; TCRdb's copy has only in-frame clones and leaves some out. Of tens of thousands of clones listed, approximately 85% are singletons. Sequencing was performed on unsorted PBMCs, taken 2.9 years after starting antiretroviral therapy. The source of these receptors is a man aged 45-65 years with HIV. CDR3s include the opening cysteine and the closing phenylalanine or tryptophan. The D gene is left open where the match is weak. Part of the rows lack a size; the others show once, few, many or a class for expanded clones.

>-|TRBV7-3|once|TRBJ2-1
TGTGCCAGCAGCTTAAATGGCGGAGGGGATGAGCAGTTCTTC
CASSLNGGGDEQFF
>TRBD1|TRBV6-6|-|TRBJ1-4
TGTGCCAGCAGTTACCGCCCGGGACAGGGTAGTGAAAAACTGTTTTTT
CASSYRPGQGSEKLFF
>TRBD1|TRBV5-1|few|TRBJ1-1
TGCGCCAGCAGCTCGGACAGGCCGAACACTGAAGCTTTCTTT
CASSSDRPNTEAFF
>TRBD2|TRBV9|-|TRBJ2-5
TGTGCCAGCAGCGGAACACGGGCGGGGGGATTGGAGACCCAGTACTTC
CASSGTRAGGLETQYF
>TRBD1|TRBV11-2|-|TRBJ2-1
TGTGCCAGCAGCTTGGGACAGCACTACAATGAGCAGTTCTTC
CASSLGQHYNEQFF
>TRBD1|TRBV28|once|TRBJ1-1
TGTGCCAGCAGGCTGCCAGGGGGCATGGGCACTGAAGCTTTCTTT
CASRLPGGMGTEAFF
>-|TRBV7-9|-|TRBJ2-1
TGTGCCAGCAGCCCAGAGACAGGTACAAGTCAGTTCTTC
CASSPETGTSQFF
>-|TRBV4-3|-|TRBJ1-1
TGCGCCAGCAGCCTGTTCCAACGGGGCACTGAAGCTTTCTTT
CASSLFQRGTEAFF
>TRBD2|TRBV7-9|-|TRBJ2-1
TGTGCCAGCAGCCCCTTAGGCGGGGGGACCTACAATGAGCAGTTCTTC
CASSPLGGGTYNEQFF
>-|TRBV7-3|-|TRBJ2-6
TGTGCCAGCAGCTTAGGTTCGGGGACTGGGGCCAACGTCCTGACTTTC
CASSLGSGTGANVLTF
>TRBD1|TRBV4-1|once|TRBJ2-7
TGCGCCAGCAGCCAAGTGAGTCTACGGGACAGGGGCTACGAGCAGTACTTC
CASSQVSLRDRGYEQYF
>TRBD2|TRBV5-4|-|TRBJ2-7
TGTGCCAGCAGCTCTTCCGGGAGGTCCTACGAGCAGTACTTC
CASSSSGRSYEQYF
>TRBD1|TRBV2|-|TRBJ2-2
TGTGCCAGCAGTGGGCGGGGACAGGGGCCAGAGGAGCTGTTTTTT
CASSGRGQGPEELFF
>TRBD2|TRBV7-2|-|TRBJ2-3
TGTGCCAGCAGCTTAGGTATTAGCGGGGGGGCCAAAGATACGCAGTATTTT
CASSLGISGGAKDTQYF
>-|TRBV21-1|few|TRBJ1-5
TGTGCCAGCAGCAACCAGGGAGTCGATCAGCCCCAGCATTTT
CASSNQGVDQPQHF
>TRBD2|TRBV27|-|TRBJ2-5
TGTGCCAGCAGTTTAGCCCGACCGGCTAGCGGGGGGACCGAAGAGACCCAGTACTTC
CASSLARPASGGTEETQYF
>TRBD1|TRBV13|-|TRBJ2-2
TGTGCCAGCAGCGCTTGGACAGGCCAGACCGGGGAGCTGTTTTTT
CASSAWTGQTGELFF
>-|TRBV29-1|-|TRBJ2-1
TGCAGCGTTTCCGGGACTCCCTCAGGTACCTTCTACAATGAGCAGTTCTTC
CSVSGTPSGTFYNEQFF
>-|TRBV5-1|-|TRBJ2-1
TGCGCCAGCAGCTTGGGAGATTTCCGGGCGAATGAGCAGTTCTTC
CASSLGDFRANEQFF
>TRBD1|TRBV5-1|-|TRBJ2-7
TGCGCCAGCAGCTTGGCCGGGGGACAGGGGTACGAGCAGTACTTC
CASSLAGGQGYEQYF
>-|TRBV5-4|-|TRBJ1-3
TGTGCCAGCAGCTTGTACGCGAGCTCTGGAAACACCATATATTTT
CASSLYASSGNTIYF
>TRBD1|TRBV30|-|TRBJ2-7
TGTGCCTGGAGGGGACCCGGGACAGGGACCTACGAGCAGTACTTC
CAWRGPGTGTYEQYF
>-|TRBV7-3|-|TRBJ2-3
TGTGCCAGCAGCTTAACCCGGCTAGGCGCGCAGTATTTT
CASSLTRLGAQYF
>-|TRBV6-1|-|TRBJ1-5
TGTGCCAGTAGATGGGACAGCAATCAGCCCCAGCATTTT
CASRWDSNQPQHF
>-|TRBV28|-|TRBJ1-1
TGTGCCAGCAATTTCCGGATGAACACTGAAGCTTTCTTT
CASNFRMNTEAFF
>-|TRBV6-5|once|TRBJ2-7
TGTGCCAGCAGTTACTCGGGGGAAGTCTACGAGCAGTACTTC
CASSYSGEVYEQYF
>TRBD1|TRBV27|-|TRBJ2-7
TGTGCCAGCAGTTTGAAGGACAGGGGGCTCTACGAGCAGTACTTC
CASSLKDRGLYEQYF
>-|TRBV25-1|-|TRBJ1-2
TGTGCCAGCAGTGAATATTGGGCGGATGGCTACACCTTC
CASSEYWADGYTF
>TRBD1|TRBV15|-|TRBJ2-3
TGTGCCACCAGCAGAGATGGCGACAGGGGTTATTCAGATACGCAGTATTTT
CATSRDGDRGYSDTQYF
>-|TRBV6-1|-|TRBJ1-3
TGTGCCAGCAGGACAACAGGGCTTGGAAACACCATATATTTT
CASRTTGLGNTIYF
>-|TRBV28|-|TRBJ1-5
TGTGCCAGCAGTGGGAATCAGCCCCAGCATTTT
CASSGNQPQHF
>-|TRBV19|-|TRBJ2-7
TGTGCCAGTAGTTCGAGGGGCTACGAGCAGTACTTC
CASSSRGYEQYF
>TRBD1|TRBV5-5|-|TRBJ1-5
TGTGCCAGCAGCCCGGACAGGGTGGGCGGAAGGCCCCAGCATTTT
CASSPDRVGGRPQHF
>TRBD1|TRBV11-1|few|TRBJ1-1
TGTGCCAGCAGGAAGGGGGCCCTGAACACTGAAGCTTTCTTT
CASRKGALNTEAFF
>TRBD1|TRBV28|-|TRBJ2-7
TGTGCCAGCAGTTTCGAGGGACAGTCCTACGAGCAGTACTTC
CASSFEGQSYEQYF
>-|TRBV13|-|TRBJ2-1
TGTGCCAGCAGATCAGGGTACAATGAGCAGTTCTTC
CASRSGYNEQFF
>-|TRBV11-2|-|TRBJ1-3
TGTGCCAGCAGCTTAAAGTTGTACAGGGCAGTGGACACCATATATTTT
CASSLKLYRAVDTIYF
>-|TRBV2|few|TRBJ1-6
TGTGCCAGCGCAGGGAGAGAGGATTCACCCCTCCACTTT
CASAGREDSPLHF
>-|TRBV7-9|-|TRBJ1-4
TGTGCCAGCAGCTCCTCTTCAGGGCCCAATGAAAAACTGTTTTTT
CASSSSSGPNEKLFF
>TRBD2|TRBV7-3|-|TRBJ2-5
TGTGCCAGCAGCTTTAGCGGGGGGGCGGGAGAGACCCAGTACTTC
CASSFSGGAGETQYF
>-|TRBV14|-|TRBJ2-7
TGTGCCAGCAGCCGGGGCAGGGGATCCTACGAGCAGTACTTC
CASSRGRGSYEQYF
>TRBD1|TRBV11-2|-|TRBJ2-2
TGTGCCAGCAGTTTTGCCCGGGACAGGGTATTCACCGGGGAGCTGTTTTTT
CASSFARDRVFTGELFF
>-|TRBV7-2|few|TRBJ1-6
TGTGCCAGCAGACAACACCCCTCTAATTCACCCCTCCACTTT
CASRQHPSNSPLHF
>-|TRBV7-9|-|TRBJ2-5
TGTGCCAGCAGCTTAGAGGGTCAAGAGACCCAGTACTTC
CASSLEGQETQYF
>-|TRBV4-1|once|TRBJ2-1
TGCGCCAGCAGCCAAGGCCTACTAAGGGATGAGCAGTTCTTC
CASSQGLLRDEQFF
>TRBD2|TRBV4-1|-|TRBJ2-7
TGCGCCAGCAGCCGCTTACGGGGGGGCCTTTACGAGCAGTACTTC
CASSRLRGGLYEQYF
>TRBD2|TRBV25-1|once|TRBJ2-3
TGTGCCAGCAGTGCGGGCGGGGGGTCCAATACGCAGTATTTT
CASSAGGGSNTQYF
>TRBD1|TRBV6-5|-|TRBJ1-2
TGTGCCAGCAGTTACTCCCGGGACAGTCCCCGTGGCTACACCTTC
CASSYSRDSPRGYTF
>TRBD1|TRBV5-4|-|TRBJ1-2
TGTGCCAGCAGCCCCCCCCCAACGACAGGGGGCTATGGCTACACCTTC
CASSPPPTTGGYGYTF
>-|TRBV6-1|-|TRBJ1-3
TGTGCCAGCAGTGACGTCTCAGCCGAAAACACCATATATTTT
CASSDVSAENTIYF
>-|TRBV9|-|TRBJ1-3
TGTGCCAGCAACCCCACAGGGTCGGACACCATATATTTT
CASNPTGSDTIYF
>-|TRBV7-6|-|TRBJ1-3
TGTGCCAGCAGTGATCGACAAGGAAACACCATATATTTT
CASSDRQGNTIYF
>TRBD1|TRBV7-9|-|TRBJ1-1
TGTGCCAGCAGCAAACGGACAGGCACTGAAGCTTTCTTT
CASSKRTGTEAFF
>-|TRBV27|-|TRBJ2-1
TGTGCCAGCAGTTTATATGGGTCCTACAATGAGCAGTTCTTC
CASSLYGSYNEQFF